Presented here are 7 T cell receptor beta chains from one specimen sequenced in a study of cytomegalovirus exposure and HLA in healthy donors (dated by TCRdb to about 2017). The receptor library was made with the immunoSEQ multiplex PCR assay. For the multiplex PCR, a mixture combining 60 forward primers for TCR Vbeta segments and 13 reverse primers for TCR Jbeta segments was used. In TCRdb, the immuneACCESS table is reduced to in-frame sequences with V and J assigned. These tables do not hold every clone; where another copy was compared, an unresolved V gene accounts for under half, and the others remain unexplained. Counted in this sample were about 110,000 clones; 83% of them appeared once. The top ten hold under 6.5% of the sample. Input material: PBMCs. The source is a man younger than 35 in good health and CMV-seronegative.

This sequence joins TRBV7-2 and TRBJ1-2; TRBD1 might be the D (6 bases). Trimming took off 5 bases at V and 2 bases at J, with 15 bases between the two ends. CDR1 and CDR2 (germline): SGHTA, FQGNSA. This CDR3 has 15 amino acids. In DNA form, the CDR3 reads TGTGCCAGCAGCCCTAGACAGGCCCCAAACTATGGCTACACCTTC. Amino acid sequence: CASSPRQAPNYGYTF. Variable domain in full (rest from reference TRBV7-2 and TRBJ1-2): GAGVSQSPSNKVTEKGKDVELRCDPISGHTALYWYRQSLGQGLEFLIYFQGNSAPDKSGLPSDRFSAERTGGSVSTLTIQRTQQEDSAVYLCASSPRQAPNYGYTFGSGTRLTVV.

CDR3 DNA sequence: TGTGCCAGCAGTTTATGGCAGGGGGTTGGCTACACCTTC. Its protein product is CASSLWQGVGYTF. The chain is built from TRBV27 and TRBJ1-2, with 7 bases identical to TRBD1. This CDR3 is 13 amino acids long. Germline CDR1 is MNHEY and CDR2 is SMNVEV (reference sequence). J was trimmed by 7 bases and V by 1 base; bases with no gene match: 3.

In this sample, this clone turned up a few times. The chain joins TRBV6-5 to TRBJ2-1; TRBD2 matches at 7 bases. This CDR3 is 14 amino acids long. Germline lookup yields CDR1 MNHEY and CDR2 SVGAGI. With V trimmed by 2 bases and J by 6 bases, 4 bases remained unmatched. The CDR3: CASSYGGRSNEQFF. In DNA form, the CDR3 reads TGTGCCAGCAGTTACGGCGGGAGATCCAATGAGCAGTTCTTC.

The CDR3 DNA reads as TGTGCCAGTAGTATAGATGGGACTAGCGTTTACGAGCAGTACTTC. Amino acids: CASSIDGTSVYEQYF. This rearrangement joins TRBV19 to TRBJ2-7; the match to TRBD2 covers 10 bases. CDR1 is LNHDA and CDR2 is SQIVND in the germline V gene (reference sequence). The V segment lost 0 bases and the J segment 4 bases; nucleotides outside the gene matches: 3. The CDR3 sequence is 15 residues long.

The chain is built from TRBV5-1 and TRBJ2-7, with 9 bases fitting TRBD1. The CDR3 runs 15 residues. Trimming at V came to 3 bases and at J to 2 bases, leaving 6 bases not matched to a gene. The germline V gene encodes CDR1 SGHRS and CDR2 YFSETQ. The CDR3 nucleotides read TGCGCCAGCAGCTGGCAGGACAGGGGTACCTACGAGCAGTACTTC. As protein: CASSWQDRGTYEQYF.

The V and J genes are TRBV5-1 and TRBJ2-1, with D unclear. Looked up from germline, CDR1 is SGHRS and CDR2 is YFSETQ. CDR3 length: 12 amino acids. Trimming pared 2 bases from V and 7 bases from J, leaving 7 bases between. The CDR3, as DNA: TGCGCCAGCAGCTTATCACAGAATGAGCAGTTCTTC. Protein sequence: CASSLSQNEQFF.

This chain connects TRBV4-3 to TRBJ1-1, with a possible D match to TRBD1 (6 bases). Germline CDR1 is LGHNA and CDR2 is YSLEER. The CDR3 is made up of 17 amino acids. Deletions cut 4 bases from V and 6 bases from J, with 24 bases between. The CDR3 DNA follows: TGCGCCAGCAGCCGAGGCAGGGGCATACCTTTAACCCCTGAAGCTTTCTTT. Translation: CASSRGRGIPLTPEAFF.